This T cell receptor beta chain was identified during a study of blood T cell repertoires in COVID-19. Across the study: Sites across the United States, Italy and Spain contributed samples from acute and convalescent COVID-19. The analysed material was cDNA or gDNA that came from T cells, B-cell-depleted T cells, or PBMCs.

V lost 2 bases to trimming and J lost 12 bases, with 8 bases between them. There are 11 residues in the CDR3. Germline loops: CDR1 LNHDA, CDR2 SQIVND (reference sequence). Data came from immunoSEQ multiplex PCR; TCRdb stores just in-frame clones and leaves some out. The table records around 160,000 clones, roughly nine tenths of them present only once. This chain links TRBV19 with TRBJ2-1, with D perhaps matching TRBD1 (5 bases). Sequencing input: peripheral blood. The TCR originated in a man aged 55 to 69 with active or convalescent COVID-19. The CDR3 DNA reads TGTGCCAGTAGTATACAGGGCGCGCAGTTCTTC. This gives the protein CASSIQGAQFF.